One sample yielded the 9 T cell receptor beta chains listed below, sequenced in a study of Ad26.COV2.S vaccination and SARS-CoV-2 variants. Profiling relied on immunoSEQ multiplex PCR, and the TCRdb table lists in-frame clones only, not all of them. The table has 330,000 or so clones, 90% seen once; the top ten hold roughly 6%. Stated treatment: some 19 received Ad26.COV2.S at low or high dose, single or two shots; about five received placebo; per-sample allocation not given. Collection of the samples took place on day 63 after the first injection of vaccine or placebo. Sequencing used peripheral blood, obtained in a trial of Ad26.COV2.S vaccine versus placebo. These receptors were collected from a person aged 18 to 65 who received the Ad26.COV2.S COVID-19 vaccine or a placebo.

This sequence joins TRBV9 and TRBJ2-5; weak D call: TRBD2 (6 bases). The ends were cut back, 2 bases at V and 4 bases at J, with 6 bases in the middle. Germline V CDR1 and CDR2: SGDLS, YYNGEE. The CDR3 totals 12 residues. CDR3 bases: TGTGCCAGCAGCGTGGAGGGAGAGACCCAGTACTTC. Protein: CASSVEGETQYF.

The DNA for the CDR3 is TGTGCCAGCAGCCTACTTGGGGGGGTGAACACCGGGGAGCTGTTTTTT. As protein: CASSLLGGVNTGELFF. This rearrangement joins TRBV14 to TRBJ2-2; 7 bases agree with TRBD2. Germline CDR1 reads SGHDN; CDR2 reads FVKESK. The CDR3 is 16 amino acids. J was trimmed by 1 base and V by 4 bases; bases with no gene match: 6.

This clone was observed a single time. The CDR3 loop reads CASSFRLTSPGTYNEQFF. CDR3 bases: TGTGCCAGCAGCTTTAGGCTGACCTCACCCGGAACCTACAATGAGCAGTTCTTC. The chain has TRBV7-8 and TRBJ2-1; D not certain. Per germline, CDR1 SGHVS and CDR2 FQNEAQ. Trimming removed 3 bases from V and 2 bases from J, with 20 bases in between. CDR3 size: 18 residues. Filled out from reference TRBV7-8 and TRBJ2-1, the complete variable domain reads GAGVSQSPRYKVAKRGQDVALRCDPISGHVSLFWYQQALGQGPEFLTYFQNEAQLDKSGLPSDRFFAERPEGSVSTLKIQRTQQEDSAVYLCASSFRLTSPGTYNEQFFGPGTRLTVL.

The J gene is TRBJ2-1, the V gene TRBV5-4; TRBD2 matches at 11 bases. CDR1 and CDR2 from the germline V gene are SGHNT and YYREEE (reference sequence). Trimming cost V 0 bases and J 4 bases; bases outside gene matches: 9. This CDR3 spans 18 amino acids. This CDR3 reads CASSLVTLAGGPYNEQFF. The CDR3 region has the DNA TGTGCCAGCAGCTTGGTGACATTAGCGGGGGGGCCTTACAATGAGCAGTTCTTC.

This chain links TRBV13 with TRBJ1-6, with 11 bases lining up with TRBD1. CDR3 length equals 15 residues. From germline, CDR1 is PRHDT and CDR2 FYEKMQ (reference sequence). The V and J ends lost 5 bases and 10 bases, in that order; junction bases with no gene match: 7. CDR3 bases: TGTGCCAGCAGCGACCGGGACAGGGGGAGGTCACCCCTCCACTTT. Protein: CASSDRDRGRSPLHF.

The chain recombines TRBV28 with TRBJ2-7; D gene ambiguous. V was trimmed by 4 bases and J by 0 bases, leaving 10 bases between them. From germline, CDR1 is MDHEN and CDR2 SYDVKM. There are 14 residues in the CDR3. CDR3 residues: CASSWQRSSYEQYV. The CDR3 DNA is TGTGCCAGCAGTTGGCAGAGAAGCTCCTACGAGCAGTACGTC.

This rearrangement joins TRBV5-1 to TRBJ1-6, with a weak D call TRBD1 (6 bases). The V and J ends lost 0 bases and 7 bases respectively, with 11 bases between them. CDR1 and CDR2 (germline): SGHRS, YFSETQ. CDR3 length: 15 amino acids. This chain's CDR3 is CASSLEGQPNSPLHF. In DNA, the CDR3 is TGCGCCAGCAGCTTGGAGGGACAACCGAATTCACCCCTCCACTTT.

The chain couples TRBV13 to TRBJ2-7, with TRBD1 matching over 10 bases. Germline V gives CDR1 PRHDT, CDR2 FYEKMQ (reference sequence). The CDR3 has 15 residues. With V trimmed by 5 bases and J by 4 bases, 8 bases remained unmatched. The DNA for the CDR3 is TGTGCCAGCAGCCTCCCGGGACAGGGGTTATACGAGCAGTACTTC. Translating it yields CASSLPGQGLYEQYF.

This sequence joins TRBV19 and TRBJ1-5, with D possibly being TRBD1 (5 bases). The germline V and J ends were trimmed by 3 bases and 4 bases, with 13 bases remaining between them. CDR3 length: 15 amino acids. The V gene's germline CDR1 is LNHDA and CDR2 SQIVND (reference sequence). The DNA of the CDR3 is TGTGCCAGTAGTATCCGGGACTGGATAAATCAGCCCCAGCATTTT. It specifies CASSIRDWINQPQHF.